A single T cell receptor beta chain is shown here with its context. Its matching antigen is unknown. The data derive from a study of shared clonotypes between healthy human individuals. Notes on the study in general: Blood was the sole source, and tissue repertoires probably differ. Shared across a few donors were around 5% of the naive CD4 clonotypes.

Each sample came from a Caucasian adult donor living in Nashville, Tennessee. The investigators split CD4+ cells into a CD45RA+ naive subset and a CD45RA-negative memory subset. Libraries were prepared by immunoSEQ multiplex PCR; TCRdb keeps only in-frame clonotypes and omits some of them. The data contain roughly 650,000 clones, approximately 97% of them singletons. Trimming took 5 bases from V and 5 from J; bases not matched to a gene: 7. Germline V CDR1 and CDR2: MGHDK, SYGVNS. CDR3 length: 14 amino acids. This chain links TRBV25-1 with TRBJ2-5; 8 positions match TRBD2. This TCR derives from a woman aged 25 to 39 in good health. The sequencing input was naive CD4+ T cells sorted from blood. Subset defined: CD45RA+ positively selected. CDR3 amino acids: CASSFAGGAETQYF. The CDR3 region has the DNA TGTGCCAGCAGTTTTGCGGGAGGAGCCGAGACCCAGTACTTC.